One sample yielded the 20 T cell receptor beta chains listed below, sequenced in a study of T cells after yellow fever vaccination. TCRdb recomputed calls from the 5' RACE reads with MiXCR, one row per CDR3 protein. This table holds 150,000 to 200,000 distinct CDR3 sequences, roughly 6.2% found once. Sequencing was performed on CD4+ T cells sorted from PBMCs, taken on the day of the first yellow fever vaccination. The receptors were gathered from a man aged 18 to 29 who received the YFV17D yellow fever vaccine.

This clonotype turned up a few times. This sequence joins TRBV28 and TRBJ1-2; D gene uncertain. This CDR3 has 13 residues. V was pared by 3 bases and J by 4 bases, with 9 bases between. Germline V gene data show CDR1 as MDHEN and CDR2 as SYDVKM. This chain's CDR3 is CASSFGPTYGYTF. The CDR3 DNA reads TGTGCCAGCAGTTTTGGGCCGACCTATGGCTACACCTTC.

At least ten counts were recorded for this clonotype. The gene calls are TRBV4-3 and TRBJ1-2; a weak D match, TRBD1 (5 bases). Trimming cost V 8 bases and J 5 bases, with 12 bases left between them. There are 12 residues in the CDR3. Germline V CDR1 and CDR2: LGHNA, YSLEER. The CDR3 sequence is CASGGEGYGYTF. For the CDR3, the DNA is TGCGCCAGCGGAGGGGAGGGTTATGGCTACACCTTC.

This clonotype appeared a few times. The DNA of the CDR3 is TGCGCCAGCAGCTGGGACCCCCTCGGACAGAGGAACACTGAAGCTTTCTTT. Protein: CASSWDPLGQRNTEAFF. The chain couples TRBV5-1 to TRBJ1-1, with D perhaps TRBD1 (6 bases). In germline, CDR1 is SGHRS, CDR2 YFSETQ. V lost 3 bases to trimming and J lost 1 base, with 19 bases between them. There are 17 residues in the CDR3. The whole variable domain, filled in from reference TRBV5-1 and TRBJ1-1, reads KAGVTQTPRYLIKTRGQQVTLSCSPISGHRSVSWYQQTPGQGLQFLFEYFSETQRNKGNFPGRFSGRQFSNSRSEMNVSTLELGDSALYLCASSWDPLGQRNTEAFFGQGTRLTVV.

In DNA form, the CDR3 reads TGTGCCAGCAGCTTAGAAGGAGGGGGTGGTTTAGAGACCCAGTACTTC. Encoded protein: CASSLEGGGGLETQYF. The genes are TRBV11-2 and TRBJ2-5; D is possibly TRBD1 or TRBD2 (6 bases each). Germline V gene lookup returns CDR1 SGHAT and CDR2 FQNNGV. The CDR3 is made up of 16 amino acids. V lost 0 bases to trimming and J lost 4 bases, with 15 bases between them.

This clonotype was detected many times. The chain combines TRBV5-1 with TRBJ2-2; D not certain. The V and J ends lost 4 bases and 1 base respectively, with 11 bases between them. The CDR3 is made up of 15 amino acids. Germline values: CDR1 SGHRS, CDR2 YFSETQ. Here the CDR3 reads CASSNQVGNTGELFF. The CDR3 bases are TGCGCCAGCAGCAACCAGGTTGGGAACACCGGGGAGCTGTTTTTT.

This clonotype turned up a few times. The chain links TRBV7-2 to TRBJ1-4, with D uncertain. Germline V gene data show CDR1 as SGHTA and CDR2 as FQGNSA. Trimming stripped 1 base from V and 4 bases from J, with 10 bases between. The CDR3 extends over 15 amino acids. For the CDR3, the DNA is TGTGCCAGCAGCTTAGGAGGCCAGGATAATGAAAAACTGTTTTTT. Translating gives CASSLGGQDNEKLFF.

This clonotype was seen more than once but under ten times. V gene TRBV4-1 combines with J gene TRBJ2-3, with a possible D match to TRBD2 (5 bases). The V end lost 0 bases, the J end lost 2 bases, and 18 bases lay between the germline ends. The CDR3 spans 18 residues. Germline V gene data show CDR1 as MGHRA and CDR2 as YSYEKL. The CDR3 reads CASSQENGLALDTDTQYF. CDR3 coding DNA: TGCGCCAGCAGCCAAGAAAACGGGCTAGCACTTGACACAGATACGCAGTATTTT.

Ten or more counts support this clonotype. The V gene is TRBV7-2, the J gene TRBJ2-5; 8 nucleotides align to TRBD2. Germline values: CDR1 SGHTA, CDR2 FQGNSA. Trimming took 8 bases from V and 5 from J; bases not matched to a gene: 7. The CDR3 consists of 13 residues. CDR3 sequence (DNA): TGTGCCAGCTCGAACGGGGGGGTGGAGACCCAGTACTTC. This translates into CASSNGGVETQYF.

The chain carries TRBV4-3 and TRBJ1-6; D might be TRBD1 (5 bases). Germline V CDR1 and CDR2: LGHNA, YSLEER. This CDR3 spans 19 amino acids. Trimming removed 1 base from V and 3 bases from J, with 19 bases in between. The CDR3 loop reads CASSQASGKRSGYNSPLHF. Written as DNA, the CDR3 is TGCGCCAGCAGCCAAGCCTCAGGGAAAAGGAGTGGCTATAATTCACCCCTCCACTTT.

This clonotype was seen repeatedly, ten times or more. The chain is built from TRBV4-3 and TRBJ1-2; 8 bases are shared with TRBD1. This CDR3 contains 12 residues. J gave up 7 bases and V 5 bases, and 3 bases lay outside the gene matches. CDR1 is LGHNA and CDR2 is YSLEER in the germline V gene. The CDR3 loop is CASSGQGFGYTF. CDR3 coding DNA: TGCGCCAGCAGCGGACAGGGTTTTGGCTACACCTTC.

The CDR3 DNA reads as TGTGCCATCACCAGCTCTGGGGCCAACGTCCTGACTTTC. Residues: CAITSSGANVLTF. V gene TRBV10-3 combines with J gene TRBJ2-6; no definite D call. The germline V and J ends were trimmed by 7 bases and 0 bases, with 4 bases remaining between them. Germline lookup yields CDR1 ENHRY and CDR2 SYGVKD. The CDR3 runs 13 residues.

This clonotype was recorded many times. CDR3 region: CASSLITGAGANVLTF. The DNA of the CDR3 is TGCGCCAGCAGCTTGATCACAGGGGCTGGGGCCAACGTCCTGACTTTC. This chain uses TRBV5-1 with TRBJ2-6; 7 nucleotides match TRBD1. The CDR3 length is 16 residues. Trimming removed 1 base from V and 2 bases from J; junction bases left unmatched: 3. CDR1 is SGHRS, CDR2 YFSETQ, per germline.

In its sample, this clonotype was seen many times. The chain has TRBV12-5 and TRBJ2-3, with 8 bases identical to TRBD2. Germline values: CDR1 LGHNT, CDR2 FRNRAP. The CDR3 length is 18 residues. With V trimmed by 4 bases and J by 0 bases, 12 bases remained unmatched. In DNA form, the CDR3 reads TGTGCTAGTGGTTCACCCCTCGCTTCGGGGGGGAGCACAGATACGCAGTATTTT. Amino acids: CASGSPLASGGSTDTQYF.

In this sample, this clonotype turned up a few times. V gene TRBV20-1 combines with J gene TRBJ1-5, with no clear D. V was cut by 1 base and J by 2 bases, with 9 bases left in between. In germline, CDR1 is DFQATT, CDR2 SNEGSKA (reference sequence). This CDR3 contains 14 residues. CDR3 sequence (DNA): TGCAGTGCTAGAGGGGGTGGGGGCAATCAGCCCCAGCATTTT. It encodes CSARGGGGNQPQHF.

The sample holds many counts of this clonotype. The chain employs TRBV5-6 and TRBJ2-7; 8 bases match TRBD1. The V and J ends lost 6 bases and 2 bases, in that order; junction bases with no gene match: 7. The CDR3 loop spans 14 amino acids. Germline V gene lookup returns CDR1 SGHDT and CDR2 YYEEEE. The CDR3 reads CASKDWTGTYEQYV. CDR3 DNA sequence: TGTGCCAGCAAAGACTGGACAGGGACCTACGAGCAGTACGTC.

V is TRBV7-2 and J is TRBJ2-3, with 8 bases identical to TRBD2. The germline V gene encodes CDR1 SGHTA and CDR2 FQGNSA. The J segment lost 2 bases and the V segment lost 7 bases, leaving 8 bases of the junction unmatched. CDR3 length: 15 residues. This chain's CDR3 is CASKHRGGNTDTQYF. For the CDR3, the DNA is TGTGCCAGCAAGCATCGGGGGGGCAACACAGATACGCAGTATTTT.

The gene calls are TRBV27 and TRBJ2-1, with 9 bases aligning to TRBD1. V shed 7 bases and J 7 bases; nucleotides not matched to a gene: 14. Germline loops: CDR1 MNHEY, CDR2 SMNVEV (reference sequence). The CDR3 has 16 residues. The CDR3 DNA is TGTGCCAGCACCAACGGACAGGGGTCTCCTCGTAATGAGCAGTTCTTC. Residues: CASTNGQGSPRNEQFF.

The chain recombines TRBV20-1 with TRBJ1-2; D unresolved. Germline CDR1 is DFQATT and CDR2 is SNEGSKA (reference sequence). There are 12 residues in the CDR3. Here the CDR3 reads CISPQVEYGYTF. DNA for the CDR3: TGCATTTCCCCTCAGGTGGAATATGGCTACACCTTC.

There are a few counts of this clonotype. This chain joins TRBV7-9 and TRBJ1-3; D ambiguous. Between the trimmed V and J ends, which lost 5 bases and 9 bases, there was a span of 14 bases. Germline V gene data show CDR1 as SEHNR and CDR2 as FQNEAQ (reference sequence). The CDR3 extends over 13 amino acids. DNA for the CDR3: TGTGCCAGCAGCCCAGACACCGTACCCACCATATATTTT. Residues: CASSPDTVPTIYF.

This clonotype appeared a few times. V gene TRBV29-1 combines with J gene TRBJ2-2; D is unresolved. Trimming removed 6 bases at V and 1 base at J, with 9 bases between. There are 13 residues in the CDR3. CDR1 is SQVTM, CDR2 ANQGSEA, per germline. The DNA for the CDR3 is TGCAGCGTCGCCAACCAGAACACCGGGGAGCTGTTTTTT. This encodes CSVANQNTGELFF.